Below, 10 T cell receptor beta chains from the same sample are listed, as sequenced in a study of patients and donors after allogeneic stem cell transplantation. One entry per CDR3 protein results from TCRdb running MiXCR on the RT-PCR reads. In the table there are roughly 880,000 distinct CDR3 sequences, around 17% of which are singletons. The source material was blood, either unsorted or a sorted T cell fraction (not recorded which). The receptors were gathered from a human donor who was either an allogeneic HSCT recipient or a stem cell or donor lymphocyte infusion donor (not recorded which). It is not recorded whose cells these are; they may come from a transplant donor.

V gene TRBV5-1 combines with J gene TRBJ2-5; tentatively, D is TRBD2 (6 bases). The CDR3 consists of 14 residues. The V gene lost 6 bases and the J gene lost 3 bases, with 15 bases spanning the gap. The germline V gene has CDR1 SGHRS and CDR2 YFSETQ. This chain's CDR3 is CASTLTTSKETQYF. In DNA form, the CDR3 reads TGCGCCAGCACCCTAACAACTAGCAAAGAGACCCAGTACTTC.

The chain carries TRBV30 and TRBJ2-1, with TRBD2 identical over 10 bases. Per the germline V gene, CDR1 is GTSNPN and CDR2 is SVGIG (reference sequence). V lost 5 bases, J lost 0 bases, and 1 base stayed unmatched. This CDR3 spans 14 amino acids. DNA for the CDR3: TGTGCCTGGGTAGCGGGGGGCTCCTACAATGAGCAGTTCTTC. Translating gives CAWVAGGSYNEQFF.

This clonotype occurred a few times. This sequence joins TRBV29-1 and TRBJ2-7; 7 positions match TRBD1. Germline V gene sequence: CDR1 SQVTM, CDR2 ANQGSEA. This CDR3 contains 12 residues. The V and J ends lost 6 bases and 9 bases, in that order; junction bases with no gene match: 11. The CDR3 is CSVIGTAPGQYF. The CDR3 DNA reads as TGCAGCGTAATCGGGACAGCACCTGGGCAGTACTTC.

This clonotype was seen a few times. CDR3 protein: CASSPGDLNTEAFF. CDR3 in DNA: TGTGCCAGCAGCCCAGGGGATCTGAACACTGAAGCTTTCTTT. The chain recombines TRBV12-3 or TRBV12-4 with TRBJ1-1, with D possibly TRBD1 on 6 matching bases. CDR3 length: 14 amino acids. V gave up 6 bases and J gave up 0 bases, with 11 bases separating them.

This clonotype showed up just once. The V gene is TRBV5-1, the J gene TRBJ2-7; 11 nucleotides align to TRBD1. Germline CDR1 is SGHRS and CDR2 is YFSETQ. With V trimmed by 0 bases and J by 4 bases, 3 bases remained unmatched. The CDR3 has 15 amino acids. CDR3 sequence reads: CASSLGTGGNYEQYF. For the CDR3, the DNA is TGCGCCAGCAGCTTGGGGACAGGGGGCAATTACGAGCAGTACTTC.

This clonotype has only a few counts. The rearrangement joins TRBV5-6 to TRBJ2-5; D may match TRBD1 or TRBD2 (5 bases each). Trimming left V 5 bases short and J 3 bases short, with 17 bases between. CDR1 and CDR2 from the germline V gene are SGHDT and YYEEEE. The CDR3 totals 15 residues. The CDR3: CASRPGPGPEETQYF. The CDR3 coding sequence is TGTGCCAGCAGGCCCGGTCCGGGACCCGAAGAGACCCAGTACTTC.

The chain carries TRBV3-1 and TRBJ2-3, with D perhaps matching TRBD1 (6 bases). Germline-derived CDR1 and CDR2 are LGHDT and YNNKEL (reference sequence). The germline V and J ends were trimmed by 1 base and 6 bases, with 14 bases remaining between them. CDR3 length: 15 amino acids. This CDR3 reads CASSQVRAGADTQYF. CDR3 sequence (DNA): TGTGCCAGCAGCCAAGTTAGGGCAGGGGCCGATACGCAGTATTTT.

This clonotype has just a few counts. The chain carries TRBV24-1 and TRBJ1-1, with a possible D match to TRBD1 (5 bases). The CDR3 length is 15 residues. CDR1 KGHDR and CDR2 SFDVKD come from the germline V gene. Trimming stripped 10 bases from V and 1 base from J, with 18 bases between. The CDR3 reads CATKGPDDSNTEAFF. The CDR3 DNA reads TGTGCCACGAAGGGGCCAGATGATTCGAACACTGAAGCTTTCTTT.

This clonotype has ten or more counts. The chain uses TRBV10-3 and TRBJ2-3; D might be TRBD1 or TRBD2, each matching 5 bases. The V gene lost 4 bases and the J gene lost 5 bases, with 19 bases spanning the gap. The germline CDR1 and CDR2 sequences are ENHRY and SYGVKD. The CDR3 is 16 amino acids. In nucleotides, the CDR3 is TGTGCCATCAGTGGAAAGCCGGGACCCCGTGGAGATACGCAGTATTTT. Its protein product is CAISGKPGPRGDTQYF.

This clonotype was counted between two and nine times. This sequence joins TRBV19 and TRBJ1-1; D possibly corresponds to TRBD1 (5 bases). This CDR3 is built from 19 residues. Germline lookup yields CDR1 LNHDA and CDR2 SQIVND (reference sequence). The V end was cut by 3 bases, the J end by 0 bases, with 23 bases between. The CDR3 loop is CASSISLDKVWAMNTEAFF. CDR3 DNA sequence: TGTGCCAGTAGTATCTCCCTGGACAAGGTGTGGGCAATGAACACTGAAGCTTTCTTT.